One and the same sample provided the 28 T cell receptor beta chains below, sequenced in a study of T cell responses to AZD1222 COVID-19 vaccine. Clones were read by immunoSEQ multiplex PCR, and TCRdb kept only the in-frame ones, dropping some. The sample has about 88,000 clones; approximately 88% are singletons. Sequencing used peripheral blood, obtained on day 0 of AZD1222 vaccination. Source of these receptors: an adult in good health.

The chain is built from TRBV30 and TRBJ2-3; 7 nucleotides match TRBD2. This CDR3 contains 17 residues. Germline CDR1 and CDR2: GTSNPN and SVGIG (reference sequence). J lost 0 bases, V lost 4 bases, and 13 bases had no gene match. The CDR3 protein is CAWTPAGAAGSTDTQYF. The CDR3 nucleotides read TGTGCCTGGACTCCCGCCGGGGCAGCGGGGAGCACAGATACGCAGTATTTT.

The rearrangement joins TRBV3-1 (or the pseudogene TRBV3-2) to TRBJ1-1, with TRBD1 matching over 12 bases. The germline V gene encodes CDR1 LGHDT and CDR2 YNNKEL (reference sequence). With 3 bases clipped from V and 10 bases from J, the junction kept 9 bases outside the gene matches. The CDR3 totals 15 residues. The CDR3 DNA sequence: TGTGCCAGCAGCCATGAACCGGGACAGGGGGCGAGAGCTTTCTTT. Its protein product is CASSHEPGQGARAFF.

The CDR3 here is CSVGDGASLSTDTQYF. The CDR3, as DNA: TGCAGCGTTGGAGACGGGGCCTCATTGAGCACAGATACGCAGTATTTT. V gene TRBV29-1 combines with J gene TRBJ2-3; D tentatively reads TRBD1 or TRBD2 (5 bases each). CDR1 is SQVTM, CDR2 ANQGSEA, per germline. V was trimmed by 4 bases and J by 0 bases, leaving 17 bases between them. The CDR3 is 16 amino acids.

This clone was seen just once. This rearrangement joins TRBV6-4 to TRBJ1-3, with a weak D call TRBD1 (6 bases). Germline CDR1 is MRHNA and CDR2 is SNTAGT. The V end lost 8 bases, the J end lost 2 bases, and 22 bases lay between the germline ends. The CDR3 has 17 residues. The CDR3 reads CASPLPIRGLAGNTIYF. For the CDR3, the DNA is TGTGCCAGCCCGCTACCCATCAGGGGTTTGGCTGGAAACACCATATATTTT.

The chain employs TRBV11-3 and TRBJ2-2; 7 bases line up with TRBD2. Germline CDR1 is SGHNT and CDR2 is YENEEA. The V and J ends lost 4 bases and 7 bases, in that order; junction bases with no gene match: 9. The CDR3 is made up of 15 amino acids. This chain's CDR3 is CASSSTWGGGGELFF. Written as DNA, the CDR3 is TGTGCCAGCAGCTCCACTTGGGGGGGAGGCGGGGAGCTGTTTTTT.

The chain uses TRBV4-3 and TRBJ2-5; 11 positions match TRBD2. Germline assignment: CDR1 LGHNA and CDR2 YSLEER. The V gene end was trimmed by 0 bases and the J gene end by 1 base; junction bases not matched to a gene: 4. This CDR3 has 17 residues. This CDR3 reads CASSQDLLAGAQETQYF. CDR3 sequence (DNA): TGCGCCAGCAGCCAAGATCTACTAGCGGGGGCCCAAGAGACCCAGTACTTC.

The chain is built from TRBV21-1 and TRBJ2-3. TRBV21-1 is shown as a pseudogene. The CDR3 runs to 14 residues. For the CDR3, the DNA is TGTGCCAGCAACCACGGGGGCTGGGCAGATACGCAGTATTTT. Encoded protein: CASNHGGWADTQYF.

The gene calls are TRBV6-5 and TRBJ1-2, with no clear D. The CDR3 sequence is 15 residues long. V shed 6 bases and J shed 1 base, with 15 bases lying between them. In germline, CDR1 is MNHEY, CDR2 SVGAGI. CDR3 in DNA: TGTGCCAGCAGCCCGCGCCCGGATCTTAACTATGGCTACACCTTC. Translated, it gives CASSPRPDLNYGYTF.

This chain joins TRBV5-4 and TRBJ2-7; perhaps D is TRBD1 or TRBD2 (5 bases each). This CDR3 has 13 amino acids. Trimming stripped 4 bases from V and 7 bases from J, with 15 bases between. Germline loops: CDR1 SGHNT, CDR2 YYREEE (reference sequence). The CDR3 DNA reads TGTGCCAGCAGCCGCGTTCGGGGCGAGGAGCAGTACTTC. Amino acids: CASSRVRGEEQYF.

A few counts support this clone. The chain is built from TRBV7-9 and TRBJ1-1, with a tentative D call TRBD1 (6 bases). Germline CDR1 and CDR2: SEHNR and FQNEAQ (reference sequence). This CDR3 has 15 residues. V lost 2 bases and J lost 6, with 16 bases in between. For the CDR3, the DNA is TGTGCCAGCAGCTTAACACAGGGCCGGAGAGCTGAAGCTTTCTTT. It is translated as CASSLTQGRRAEAFF. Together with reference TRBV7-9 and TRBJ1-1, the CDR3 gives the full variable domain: DTGVSQNPRHKITKRGQNVTFRCDPISEHNRLYWYRQTLGQGPEFLTYFQNEAQLEKSRLLSDRFSAERPKGSFSTLEIQRTEQGDSAMYLCASSLTQGRRAEAFFGQGTRLTVV.

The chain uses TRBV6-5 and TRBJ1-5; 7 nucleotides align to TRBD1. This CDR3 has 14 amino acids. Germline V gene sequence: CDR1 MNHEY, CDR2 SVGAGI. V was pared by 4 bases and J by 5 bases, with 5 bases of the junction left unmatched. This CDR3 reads CASSSGTAYQPQHF. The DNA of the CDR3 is TGTGCCAGCAGTTCCGGGACAGCATATCAGCCCCAGCATTTT.

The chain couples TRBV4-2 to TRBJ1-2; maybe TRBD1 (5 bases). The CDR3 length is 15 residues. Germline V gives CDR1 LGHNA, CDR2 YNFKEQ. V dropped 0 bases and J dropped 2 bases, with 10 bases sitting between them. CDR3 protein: CASSQDVGANYGYTF. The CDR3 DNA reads TGTGCCAGCAGCCAAGATGTCGGGGCCAACTATGGCTACACCTTC.

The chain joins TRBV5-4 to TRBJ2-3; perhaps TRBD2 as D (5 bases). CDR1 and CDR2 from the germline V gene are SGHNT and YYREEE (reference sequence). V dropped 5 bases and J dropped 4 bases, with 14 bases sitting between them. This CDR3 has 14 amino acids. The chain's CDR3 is CASSRTSLADTQYF. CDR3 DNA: TGTGCCAGCAGTAGAACTAGTTTAGCAGATACGCAGTATTTT.

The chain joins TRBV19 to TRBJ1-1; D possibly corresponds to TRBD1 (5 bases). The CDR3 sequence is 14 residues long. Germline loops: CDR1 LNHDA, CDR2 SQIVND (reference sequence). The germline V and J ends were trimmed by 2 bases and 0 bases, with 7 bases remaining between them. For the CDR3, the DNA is TGTGCCAGTAGTATAAGGGGACTGAACACTGAAGCTTTCTTT. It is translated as CASSIRGLNTEAFF. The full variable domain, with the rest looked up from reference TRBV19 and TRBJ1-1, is DGGITQSPKYLFRKEGQNVTLSCEQNLNHDAMYWYRQDPGQGLRLIYYSQIVNDFQKGDIAEGYSVSREKKESFPLTVTSAQKNPTAFYLCASSIRGLNTEAFFGQGTRLTVV.

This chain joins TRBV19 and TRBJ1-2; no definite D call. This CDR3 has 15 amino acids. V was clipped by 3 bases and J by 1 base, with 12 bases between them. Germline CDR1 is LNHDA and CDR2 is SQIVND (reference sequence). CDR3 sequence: CASSMVWGGNYGYTF. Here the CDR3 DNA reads TGTGCCAGTAGTATGGTCTGGGGAGGTAACTATGGCTACACCTTC. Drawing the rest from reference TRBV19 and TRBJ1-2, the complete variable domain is DGGITQSPKYLFRKEGQNVTLSCEQNLNHDAMYWYRQDPGQGLRLIYYSQIVNDFQKGDIAEGYSVSREKKESFPLTVTSAQKNPTAFYLCASSMVWGGNYGYTFGSGTRLTVV.

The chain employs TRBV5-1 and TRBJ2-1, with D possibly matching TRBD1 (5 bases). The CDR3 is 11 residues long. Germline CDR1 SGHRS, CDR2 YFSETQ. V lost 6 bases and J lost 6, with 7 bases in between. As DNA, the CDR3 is TGCGCCAGCAAAGGGGTCAATGAGCAGTTCTTC. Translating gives CASKGVNEQFF.

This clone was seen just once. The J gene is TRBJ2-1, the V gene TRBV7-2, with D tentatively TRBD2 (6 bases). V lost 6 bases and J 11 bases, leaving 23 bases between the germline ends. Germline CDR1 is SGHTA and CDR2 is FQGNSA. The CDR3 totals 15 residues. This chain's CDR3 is CASRGRDSAGTQQFF. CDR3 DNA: TGTGCCAGCAGGGGTCGGGACTCGGCGGGTACTCAGCAGTTCTTC.

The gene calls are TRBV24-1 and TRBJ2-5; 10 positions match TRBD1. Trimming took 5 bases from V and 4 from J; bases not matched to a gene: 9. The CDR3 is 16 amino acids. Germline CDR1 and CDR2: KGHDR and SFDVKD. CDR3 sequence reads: CATSGPGQGSLETQYF. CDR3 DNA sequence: TGTGCCACCAGTGGGCCGGGACAGGGGTCATTAGAGACCCAGTACTTC.

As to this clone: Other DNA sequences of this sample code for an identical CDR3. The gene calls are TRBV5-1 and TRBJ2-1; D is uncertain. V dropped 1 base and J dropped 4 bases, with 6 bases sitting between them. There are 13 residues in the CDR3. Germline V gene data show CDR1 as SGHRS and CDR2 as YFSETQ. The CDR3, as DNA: TGCGCCAGCAGCTTGAACGGGTACAATGAGCAGTTCTTC. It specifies CASSLNGYNEQFF.

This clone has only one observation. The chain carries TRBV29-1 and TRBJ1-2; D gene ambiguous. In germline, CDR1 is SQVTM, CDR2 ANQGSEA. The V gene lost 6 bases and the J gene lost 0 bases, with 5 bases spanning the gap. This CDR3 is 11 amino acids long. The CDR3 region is CSVPSNYGYTF. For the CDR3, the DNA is TGCAGCGTACCCTCTAACTATGGCTACACCTTC. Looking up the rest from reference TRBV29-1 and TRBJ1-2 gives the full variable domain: SAVISQKPSRDICQRGTSLTIQCQVDSQVTMMFWYRQQPGQSLTLIATANQGSEATYESGFVIDKFPISRPNLTFSTLTVSNMSPEDSSIYLCSVPSNYGYTFGSGTRLTVV.

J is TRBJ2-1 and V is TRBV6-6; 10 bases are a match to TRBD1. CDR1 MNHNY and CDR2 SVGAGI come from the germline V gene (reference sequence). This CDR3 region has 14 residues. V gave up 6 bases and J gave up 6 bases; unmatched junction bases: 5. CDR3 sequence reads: CASSGQGEVNEQFF. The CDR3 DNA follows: TGTGCCAGCAGCGGACAGGGGGAGGTCAATGAGCAGTTCTTC.

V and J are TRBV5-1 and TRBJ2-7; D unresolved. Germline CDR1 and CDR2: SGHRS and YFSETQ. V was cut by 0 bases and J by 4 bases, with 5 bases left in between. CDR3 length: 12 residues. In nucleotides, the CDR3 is TGCGCCAGCAGCTTGGCCCCTTACGAGCAGTACTTC. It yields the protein CASSLAPYEQYF.

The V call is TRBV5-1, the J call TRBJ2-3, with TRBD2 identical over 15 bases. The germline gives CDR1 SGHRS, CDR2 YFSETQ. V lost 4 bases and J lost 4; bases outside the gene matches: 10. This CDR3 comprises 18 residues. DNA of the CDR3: TGCGCCAGCAGCCGGACTAGCGGGGGGGCAGGTTTGGCAGATACGCAGTATTTT. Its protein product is CASSRTSGGAGLADTQYF.

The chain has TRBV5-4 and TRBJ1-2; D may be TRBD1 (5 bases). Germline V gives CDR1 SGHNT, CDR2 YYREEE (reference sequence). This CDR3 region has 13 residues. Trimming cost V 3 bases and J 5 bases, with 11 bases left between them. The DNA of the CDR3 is TGTGCCAGCAGCTCCCTTGACAGTTATGGCTACACCTTC. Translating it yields CASSSLDSYGYTF.

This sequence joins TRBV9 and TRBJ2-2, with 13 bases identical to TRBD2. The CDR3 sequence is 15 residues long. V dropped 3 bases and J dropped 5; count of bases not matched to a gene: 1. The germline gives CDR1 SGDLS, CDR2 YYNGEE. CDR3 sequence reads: CASSAGLAGTGELFF. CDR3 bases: TGTGCCAGCAGCGCGGGACTAGCGGGGACCGGGGAGCTGTTTTTT. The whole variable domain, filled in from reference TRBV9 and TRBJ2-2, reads DSGVTQTPKHLITATGQRVTLRCSPRSGDLSVYWYQQSLDQGLQFLIQYYNGEERAKGNILERFSAQQFPDLHSELNLSSLELGDSALYFCASSAGLAGTGELFFGEGSRLTVL.

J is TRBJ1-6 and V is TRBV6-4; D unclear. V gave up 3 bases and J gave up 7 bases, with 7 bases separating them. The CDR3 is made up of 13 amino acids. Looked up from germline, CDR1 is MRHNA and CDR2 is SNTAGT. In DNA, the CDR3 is TGTGCCAGCAGTGAGGAGGCCAATTCACCCCTCCACTTT. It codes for CASSEEANSPLHF.

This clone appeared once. CDR3 region: CASSQDVVFTTEAFF. The CDR3 DNA follows: TGTGCCAGCAGCCAAGACGTGGTATTTACCACTGAAGCTTTCTTT. The genes are TRBV14 and TRBJ1-1; D unresolved. CDR3 length equals 15 residues. The germline gives CDR1 SGHDN, CDR2 FVKESK. V was cut by 0 bases and J by 4 bases, with 12 bases left in between.

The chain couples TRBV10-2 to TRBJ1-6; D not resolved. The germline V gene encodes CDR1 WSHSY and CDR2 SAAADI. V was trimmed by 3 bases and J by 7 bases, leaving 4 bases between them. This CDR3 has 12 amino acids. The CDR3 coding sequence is TGCGCCAGCAGTGACCGAAATTCACCCCTCCACTTT. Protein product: CASSDRNSPLHF.